The 12 T cell receptor beta chains below were found in one sample sequenced in a study of T cells after yellow fever vaccination. TCRdb processed the 5' RACE reads anew with MiXCR; each CDR3 protein has one entry. The sample lists fewer than 500,000 distinct CDR3 sequences; about 17% were seen once. The sequenced sample was PBMCs, obtained before the yellow fever booster vaccination. The receptors were sampled from a man aged 18-30 years who received the YFV17D yellow fever vaccine.

The chain carries TRBV6-2 or TRBV6-3 and TRBJ1-1; TRBD1 matches 10 bases. CDR3 length: 15 amino acids. Germline CDR1 is MNHEY and CDR2 is SVGEGT. Trimming cost V 8 bases and J 5 bases; bases outside gene matches: 11. The CDR3 protein is CASGNFDRGRTEAFF. CDR3 nucleotides: TGTGCCAGCGGGAATTTCGACAGGGGGCGAACTGAAGCTTTCTTT.

This clonotype has only a few counts. The chain links TRBV6-2 or TRBV6-3 to TRBJ2-3, with 10 bases matching TRBD2. The junction had 19 bases not matched to a gene; V was cut back by 7 bases and J by 6 bases. Germline lookup yields CDR1 MNHEY and CDR2 SVGEGT. The CDR3 sequence is 18 residues long. CDR3 nucleotide sequence: TGTGCCAGCACCGAATGGCTAGCGGGGGCCCCGTCCCCCGATACGCAGTATTTT. Residues: CASTEWLAGAPSPDTQYF.

This clonotype has more than one count but fewer than ten. CDR3 sequence reads: CAISRGENTEAFF. The CDR3 DNA sequence: TGTGCCATCAGTCGGGGGGAGAACACTGAAGCTTTCTTT. The chain links TRBV10-3 to TRBJ1-1, with D possibly TRBD1 on 5 matching bases. Between the trimmed V and J ends, which lost 5 bases and 1 base, there was a span of 8 bases. Germline V gives CDR1 ENHRY, CDR2 SYGVKD. The length of the CDR3 is 13 residues.

The chain carries TRBV5-1 and TRBJ2-4; possibly TRBD1 for D (6 bases). The CDR3 runs 15 residues. Germline V gene lookup returns CDR1 SGHRS and CDR2 YFSETQ. Trimming left V 2 bases short and J 1 base short, with 10 bases between. In DNA, the CDR3 is TGCGCCAGCAGCTTACCCCAGGGGGCCAAAAACATTCAGTACTTC. Translated, it gives CASSLPQGAKNIQYF.

This clonotype has only a few counts. The chain links TRBV7-9 to TRBJ1-2, with 8 bases matching TRBD1. V lost 0 bases to trimming and J lost 2 bases; unmatched junction nucleotides: 8. The CDR3 consists of 17 residues. Germline loops: CDR1 SEHNR, CDR2 FQNEAQ (reference sequence). CDR3 loop: CASSLAETGDGNYGYTF. CDR3 DNA sequence: TGTGCCAGCAGCTTAGCTGAGACAGGGGACGGAAACTATGGCTACACCTTC.

This clonotype was counted only a few times. The V gene is TRBV7-6, the J gene TRBJ2-5; TRBD2 matches 14 bases. The germline V gene encodes CDR1 SGHVS and CDR2 FNYEAQ. The CDR3 runs 16 residues. V was pared by 6 bases and J by 5 bases, with 8 bases of the junction left unmatched. CDR3 protein: CASRETSGGARETQYF. Here the CDR3 DNA reads TGTGCCAGCAGAGAGACTAGCGGGGGGGCCAGGGAGACCCAGTACTTC.

J is TRBJ1-5 and V is TRBV5-1, with 7 positions matching TRBD1. The CDR3 extends over 15 amino acids. J gave up 4 bases and V 3 bases, and 7 bases lay outside the gene matches. CDR1 and CDR2 from the germline V gene are SGHRS and YFSETQ. The CDR3 DNA is TGCGCCAGCAGCTCTACAGGGGCCCTTAATCAGCCCCAGCATTTT. Translation gives CASSSTGALNQPQHF.

The chain joins TRBV2 to TRBJ1-2; the D is unclear. CDR3 length equals 14 residues. Trimming took 6 bases from V and 3 from J, leaving 14 bases between them. CDR1 is SNHLY and CDR2 is FYNNEI in the germline V gene. For the CDR3, the DNA is TGTGCCAGCAGCTTTGAGATGACGGACTATGGCTACACCTTC. Translation: CASSFEMTDYGYTF.

This clonotype has at least ten counts. V gene TRBV4-2 combines with J gene TRBJ2-7, with 11 bases fitting TRBD2. Germline loops: CDR1 LGHNA, CDR2 YNFKEQ. After removal of 2 bases from V and 3 bases from J, the junction contained 6 bases not matched to a gene. CDR3 length: 16 residues. Here the CDR3 reads CASSQITGTSGYEQYF. In DNA form, the CDR3 reads TGTGCCAGCAGCCAAATCACCGGGACTAGCGGCTACGAGCAGTACTTC.

The genes are TRBV4-1 and TRBJ2-5; 11 positions agree with TRBD1. Germline CDR1 is MGHRA and CDR2 is YSYEKL. The CDR3 is 14 residues long. With V trimmed by 4 bases and J by 7 bases, 5 bases remained unmatched. The CDR3 nucleotides read TGCGCCAGCAGCCCAGCGGACAGGGGGCGGACCCAGTACTTC. Its protein product is CASSPADRGRTQYF.

In this sample, this clonotype turned up once. This chain links TRBV18 with TRBJ1-6, with 7 bases lining up with TRBD1. Germline values: CDR1 KGHSH, CDR2 LQKENI. This CDR3 comprises 14 residues. V lost 6 bases to trimming and J lost 9 bases; unmatched junction nucleotides: 8. CDR3 coding DNA: TGTGCCAGCTCTCCGGACAGGAGTGGTTCACCCCTCCACTTT. Amino acid sequence: CASSPDRSGSPLHF.

This clonotype was detected only a few times. The gene calls are TRBV5-1 and TRBJ2-3; TRBD2 matches at 7 bases. The trim removed 4 bases at V and 5 bases at J, leaving 7 bases unmatched. The CDR3 spans 14 residues. The germline V gene encodes CDR1 SGHRS and CDR2 YFSETQ. CDR3 in DNA: TGCGCCAGCAGCCCGGGGAGGGTGGAAGATACGCAGTATTTT. It specifies CASSPGRVEDTQYF.